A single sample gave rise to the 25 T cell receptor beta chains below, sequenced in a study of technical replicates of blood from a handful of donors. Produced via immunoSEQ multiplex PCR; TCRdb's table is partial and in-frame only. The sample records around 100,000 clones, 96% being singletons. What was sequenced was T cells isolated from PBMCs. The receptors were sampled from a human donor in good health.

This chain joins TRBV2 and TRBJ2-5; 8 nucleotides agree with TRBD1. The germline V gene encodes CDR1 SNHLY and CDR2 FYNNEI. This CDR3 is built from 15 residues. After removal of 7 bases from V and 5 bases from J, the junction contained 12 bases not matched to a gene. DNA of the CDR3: TGTGCCAGCACCCAGGGACAGGCCTTCGGGGAGACCCAGTACTTC. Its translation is CASTQGQAFGETQYF.

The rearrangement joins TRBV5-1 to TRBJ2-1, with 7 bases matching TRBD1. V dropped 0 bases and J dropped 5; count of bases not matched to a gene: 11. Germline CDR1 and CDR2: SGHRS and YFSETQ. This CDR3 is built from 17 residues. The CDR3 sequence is CASSLDGTVVTNNEQFF. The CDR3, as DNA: TGCGCCAGCAGCTTGGATGGGACAGTCGTGACCAACAATGAGCAGTTCTTC.

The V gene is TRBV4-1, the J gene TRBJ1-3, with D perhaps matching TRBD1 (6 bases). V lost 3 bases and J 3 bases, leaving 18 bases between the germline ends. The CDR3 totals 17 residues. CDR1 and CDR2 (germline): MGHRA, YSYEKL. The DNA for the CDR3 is TGCGCCAGCAGCCAGGAGCGGGACACCTCGTTTGGAAACACCATATATTTT. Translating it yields CASSQERDTSFGNTIYF.

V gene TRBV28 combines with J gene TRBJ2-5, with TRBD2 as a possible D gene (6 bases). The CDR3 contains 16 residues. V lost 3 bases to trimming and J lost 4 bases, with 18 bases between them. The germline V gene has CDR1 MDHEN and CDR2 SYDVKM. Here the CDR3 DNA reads TGTGCCAGCAGTTTGGGGTCGACTAGTCGGGGAGAGACCCAGTACTTC. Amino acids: CASSLGSTSRGETQYF.

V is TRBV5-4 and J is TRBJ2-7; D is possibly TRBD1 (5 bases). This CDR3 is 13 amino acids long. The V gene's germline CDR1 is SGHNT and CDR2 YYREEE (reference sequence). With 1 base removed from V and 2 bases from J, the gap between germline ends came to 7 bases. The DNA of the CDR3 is TGTGCCAGCAGCTTGAAGGGGCCCTACGAGCAGTACTTC. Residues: CASSLKGPYEQYF.

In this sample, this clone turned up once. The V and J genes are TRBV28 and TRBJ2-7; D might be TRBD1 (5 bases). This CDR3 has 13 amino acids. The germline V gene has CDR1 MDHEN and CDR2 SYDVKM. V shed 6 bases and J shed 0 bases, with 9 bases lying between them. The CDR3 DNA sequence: TGTGCCAGCAGACGACAGAGCTCCTACGAGCAGTACTTC. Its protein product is CASRRQSSYEQYF.

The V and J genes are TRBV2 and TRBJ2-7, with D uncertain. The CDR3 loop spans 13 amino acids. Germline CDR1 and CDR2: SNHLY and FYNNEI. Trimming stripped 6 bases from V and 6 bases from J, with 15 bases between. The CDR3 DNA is TGTGCCAGCAGGTTAGACTCAAGCACCGAGCAGTACTTC. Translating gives CASRLDSSTEQYF.

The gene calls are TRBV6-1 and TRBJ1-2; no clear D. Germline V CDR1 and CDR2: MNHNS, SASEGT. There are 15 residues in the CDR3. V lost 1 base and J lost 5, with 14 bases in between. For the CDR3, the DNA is TGTGCCAGCAGTGAAGTAGCGGGTATCCCATATGGCTACACCTTC. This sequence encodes CASSEVAGIPYGYTF.

The CDR3 region has the DNA TGCGCCAGCAGTCCAGGGGGCCGCACAGATACGCAGTATTTT. It is translated as CASSPGGRTDTQYF. The chain employs TRBV10-1 and TRBJ2-3; 8 bases are a match to TRBD1. Per germline, CDR1 WNHNN and CDR2 SYGVQD (reference sequence). The length of the CDR3 is 14 residues. J gave up 1 base and V 5 bases, and 2 bases lay outside the gene matches.

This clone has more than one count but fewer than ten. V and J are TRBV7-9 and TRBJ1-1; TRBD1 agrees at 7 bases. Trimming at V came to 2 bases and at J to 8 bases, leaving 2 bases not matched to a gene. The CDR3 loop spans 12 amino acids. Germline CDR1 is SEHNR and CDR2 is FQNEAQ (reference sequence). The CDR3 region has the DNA TGTGCCAGCAGCTTAATGGACAGGGAAGCTTTCTTT. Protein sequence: CASSLMDREAFF.

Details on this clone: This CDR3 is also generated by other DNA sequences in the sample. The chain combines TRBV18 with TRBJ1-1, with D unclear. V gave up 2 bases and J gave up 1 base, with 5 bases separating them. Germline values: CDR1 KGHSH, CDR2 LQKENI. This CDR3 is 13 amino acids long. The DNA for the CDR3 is TGTGCCAGCTCACCAGGGCAGAACACTGAAGCTTTCTTT. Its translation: CASSPGQNTEAFF.

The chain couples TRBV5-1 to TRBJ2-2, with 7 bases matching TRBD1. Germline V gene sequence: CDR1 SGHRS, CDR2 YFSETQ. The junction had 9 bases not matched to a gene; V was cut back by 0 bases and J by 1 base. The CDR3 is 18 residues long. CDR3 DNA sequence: TGCGCCAGCAGCTTGGAAGGGTTAAGGACAGGGAACACCGGGGAGCTGTTTTTT. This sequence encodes CASSLEGLRTGNTGELFF.

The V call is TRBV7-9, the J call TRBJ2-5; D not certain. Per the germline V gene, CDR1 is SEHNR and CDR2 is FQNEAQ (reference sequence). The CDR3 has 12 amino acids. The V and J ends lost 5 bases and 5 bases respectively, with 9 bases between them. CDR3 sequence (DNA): TGTGCCAGCAGCATAACTCCCGAGACCCAGTACTTC. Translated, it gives CASSITPETQYF.

The CDR3 coding sequence is TGTGCCAGCAGCTTGCCGCCGGGGGGCCTACTATCGAATGAGCAGTTCTTC. It specifies CASSLPPGGLLSNEQFF. The chain links TRBV5-6 to TRBJ2-1; D may be TRBD2 (7 bases). From germline, CDR1 is SGHDT and CDR2 YYEEEE. The CDR3 is 17 amino acids. Trimming cost V 1 base and J 7 bases, with 21 bases left between them.

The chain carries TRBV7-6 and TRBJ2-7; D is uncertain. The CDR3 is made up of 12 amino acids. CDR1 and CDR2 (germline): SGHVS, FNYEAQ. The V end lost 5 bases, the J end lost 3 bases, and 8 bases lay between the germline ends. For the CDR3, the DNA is TGTGCCAGCAGCCTAACCCTCTACGAGCAGTACTTC. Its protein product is CASSLTLYEQYF.

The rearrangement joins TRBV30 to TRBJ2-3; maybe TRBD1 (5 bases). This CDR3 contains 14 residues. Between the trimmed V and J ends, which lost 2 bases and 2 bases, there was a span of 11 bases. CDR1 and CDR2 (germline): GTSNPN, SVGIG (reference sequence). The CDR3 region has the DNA TGTGCCTGGAGTATGGCAGGGCCCACAGATACGCAGTATTTT. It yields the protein CAWSMAGPTDTQYF.

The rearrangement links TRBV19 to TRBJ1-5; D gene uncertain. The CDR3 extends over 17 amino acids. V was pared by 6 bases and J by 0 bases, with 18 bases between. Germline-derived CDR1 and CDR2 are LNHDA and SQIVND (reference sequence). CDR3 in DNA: TGTGCCAGTAGCCCCCCCACGGCGGCGCTTAGCAATCAGCCCCAGCATTTT. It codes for CASSPPTAALSNQPQHF. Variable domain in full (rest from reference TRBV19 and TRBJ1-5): DGGITQSPKYLFRKEGQNVTLSCEQNLNHDAMYWYRQDPGQGLRLIYYSQIVNDFQKGDIAEGYSVSREKKESFPLTVTSAQKNPTAFYLCASSPPTAALSNQPQHFGDGTRLSIL.

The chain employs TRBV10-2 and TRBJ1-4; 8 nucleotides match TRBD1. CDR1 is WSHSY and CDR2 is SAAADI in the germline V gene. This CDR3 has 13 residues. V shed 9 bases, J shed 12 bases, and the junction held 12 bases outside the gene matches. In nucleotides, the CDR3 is TGCGCCAGTAGGACAGGGACGGCTGTGGAACTGTTTTTT. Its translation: CASRTGTAVELFF.

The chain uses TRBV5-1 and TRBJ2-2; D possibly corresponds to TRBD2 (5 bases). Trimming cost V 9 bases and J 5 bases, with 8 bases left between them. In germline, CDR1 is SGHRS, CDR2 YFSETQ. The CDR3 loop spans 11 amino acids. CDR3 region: CATRRTGELFF. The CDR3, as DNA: TGCGCCACCAGGAGGACCGGGGAGCTGTTTTTT.

The CDR3: CASSLSGGYTF. Written as DNA, the CDR3 is TGTGCCAGCAGCTTGAGCGGCGGCTACACCTTC. The chain combines TRBV5-8 with TRBJ1-2; D is unresolved. This CDR3 is 11 amino acids long. The germline V gene encodes CDR1 SGHTS and CDR2 YDEGEE. V gave up 1 base and J gave up 8 bases, with 6 bases separating them. Variable domain in full (rest from reference TRBV5-8 and TRBJ1-2): EAGVTQSPTHLIKTRGQQATLRCSPISGHTSVYWYQQALGLGLQFLLWYDEGEERNRGNFPPRFSGRQFPNYSSELNVNALELEDSALYLCASSLSGGYTFGSGTRLTVV.

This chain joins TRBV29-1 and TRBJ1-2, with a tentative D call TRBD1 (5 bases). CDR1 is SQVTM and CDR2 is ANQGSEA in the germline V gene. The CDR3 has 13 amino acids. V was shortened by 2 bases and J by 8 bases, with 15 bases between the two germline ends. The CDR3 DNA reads TGCAGCGTTGAAATCGTGGGGGGATCGGGCTACACCTTC. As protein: CSVEIVGGSGYTF.

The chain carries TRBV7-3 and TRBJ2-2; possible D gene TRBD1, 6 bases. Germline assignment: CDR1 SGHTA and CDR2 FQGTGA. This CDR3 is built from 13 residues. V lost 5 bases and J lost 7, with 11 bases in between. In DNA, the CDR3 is TGTGCCAGCAGCGAACAGGGTGGCGGGGAGCTGTTTTTT. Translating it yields CASSEQGGGELFF.

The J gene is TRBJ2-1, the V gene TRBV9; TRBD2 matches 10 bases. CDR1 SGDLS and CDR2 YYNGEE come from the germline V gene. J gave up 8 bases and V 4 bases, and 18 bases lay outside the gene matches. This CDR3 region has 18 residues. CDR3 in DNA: TGTGCCAGCAGCAGCATAGCGGGGGGCCGAACTAGTTCTCATGAGCAGTTCTTC. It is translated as CASSSIAGGRTSSHEQFF.

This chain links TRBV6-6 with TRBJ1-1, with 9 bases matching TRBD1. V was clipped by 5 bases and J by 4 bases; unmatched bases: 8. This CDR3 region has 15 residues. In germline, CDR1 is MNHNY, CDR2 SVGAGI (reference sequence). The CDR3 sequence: CASSISGQGRTEAFF. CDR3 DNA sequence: TGTGCCAGCAGTATTTCGGGACAGGGTCGCACTGAAGCTTTCTTT.

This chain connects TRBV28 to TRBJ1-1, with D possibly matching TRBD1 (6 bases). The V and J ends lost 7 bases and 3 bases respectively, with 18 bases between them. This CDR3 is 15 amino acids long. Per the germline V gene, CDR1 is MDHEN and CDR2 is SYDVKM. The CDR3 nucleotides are TGTGCCAGCACTCTCGCGGGGGCTTTGTACACTGAAGCTTTCTTT. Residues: CASTLAGALYTEAFF.